The rows below give T cell receptor beta chains drawn from one sample of a study of CD8+CD57+ T cells in acquired aplastic anemia. TCRdb ran MiXCR on the reads and lists one entry per CDR3 protein. Among 220,000 or so distinct CDR3 sequences listed, over 55% were seen once. Sequenced sample: sorted CD4+, CD8+, or CD8+CD57+ T cells (not recorded which) from PBMCs. The receptor set was obtained from a human donor with aplastic anemia. CDR3s include the opening cysteine and the closing phenylalanine or tryptophan. D genes are given only for firm matches. Not all rows give a size; the values are once, few, many and, for expanded clones, a class.

CDR3nt: TGCGCCAGCAGCTCGGGACCAAGCTCCTACAATGAGCAGTTCTTC; CDR3aa: CASSSGPSSYNEQFF; d_gene: .; v_gene: TRBV5-1; j_gene: TRBJ2-1; abundance: few
CDR3nt: TGCAGTCCGACCTGGACTAGCGGGAGTATCCTCTCCTACAATGAGCAGTTCTTC; CDR3aa: CSPTWTSGSILSYNEQFF; d_gene: TRBD2; v_gene: TRBV20-1; j_gene: TRBJ2-1; abundance: .
CDR3nt: TGTGCCAGTAGTATTGGGAGCAACTACGAGCAGTACTTC; CDR3aa: CASSIGSNYEQYF; d_gene: .; v_gene: TRBV19; j_gene: TRBJ2-7; abundance: .
CDR3nt: TGTGCCAGCAGTTACTCGAGAACTAGTTCCTACGAGCAGTACTTC; CDR3aa: CASSYSRTSSYEQYF; d_gene: .; v_gene: TRBV6-5; j_gene: TRBJ2-7; abundance: few
CDR3nt: TGTGCCAGCAGCTTAACCCCCCAACAGCTGAACACTGAAGCTTTCTTT; CDR3aa: CASSLTPQQLNTEAFF; d_gene: .; v_gene: TRBV7-3; j_gene: TRBJ1-1; abundance: .
CDR3nt: TGCAGTGCGAGGGGGGGAACCGACCTCACAGATACGCAGTATTTT; CDR3aa: CSARGGTDLTDTQYF; d_gene: .; v_gene: TRBV20-1; j_gene: TRBJ2-3; abundance: .
CDR3nt: TGTGCCAGCAGCCTACCGATATACAGCAATGAGCAGTTCTTC; CDR3aa: CASSLPIYSNEQFF; d_gene: .; v_gene: TRBV7-9; j_gene: TRBJ2-1; abundance: once
CDR3nt: TGTGCCAGCAGCCTCAACAAGAACACTGAAGCTTTCTTT; CDR3aa: CASSLNKNTEAFF; d_gene: .; v_gene: TRBV7-8; j_gene: TRBJ1-1; abundance: few
CDR3nt: TGCGCCAGCAGCCAAGATAGGACAGGGCATGGCTACACCTTC; CDR3aa: CASSQDRTGHGYTF; d_gene: TRBD1; v_gene: TRBV7-4; j_gene: TRBJ1-2; abundance: .
CDR3nt: TGTGCCATCAGTGAGTCTACTTCAGGGTTTGTGAAGCCCCAGCATTTT; CDR3aa: CAISESTSGFVKPQHF; d_gene: .; v_gene: TRBV10-3; j_gene: TRBJ1-5; abundance: .
CDR3nt: TGTGCCAGCAGCCAACAGGGGGAGGGGACCGGGGAGCTGTTTTTT; CDR3aa: CASSQQGEGTGELFF; d_gene: .; v_gene: TRBV5-4; j_gene: TRBJ2-2; abundance: .
CDR3nt: TGTGCCAGCAGCTTAGAAGTGCCCCGGGGCTACGCCTTC; CDR3aa: CASSLEVPRGYAF; d_gene: .; v_gene: TRBV7-9; j_gene: TRBJ1-2; abundance: .
CDR3nt: TGTGCCAGTAGCCAACGGGACCGGGATAATTCACCCCTCCACTTT; CDR3aa: CASSQRDRDNSPLHF; d_gene: .; v_gene: TRBV19; j_gene: TRBJ1-6; abundance: few
CDR3nt: TGCAGTGCTCCTACCTCAGCCGTACTGAACACTGAAGCTTTCTTT; CDR3aa: CSAPTSAVLNTEAFF; d_gene: .; v_gene: TRBV20-1; j_gene: TRBJ1-1; abundance: few
CDR3nt: TGTGCCAGCAGTGACAGGGGGATCGATCAGCCCCAGCATTTT; CDR3aa: CASSDRGIDQPQHF; d_gene: TRBD1; v_gene: TRBV6-1; j_gene: TRBJ1-5; abundance: many
CDR3nt: TGCAGTGCTAGAGATCTGGTTGATTATGGCTACACCTTC; CDR3aa: CSARDLVDYGYTF; d_gene: .; v_gene: TRBV20-1; j_gene: TRBJ1-2; abundance: .
CDR3nt: TGCGCCAGCAGCCCCCATCGTGGGTCCTACGAGCAGTACTTC; CDR3aa: CASSPHRGSYEQYF; d_gene: .; v_gene: TRBV4-1; j_gene: TRBJ2-7; abundance: .